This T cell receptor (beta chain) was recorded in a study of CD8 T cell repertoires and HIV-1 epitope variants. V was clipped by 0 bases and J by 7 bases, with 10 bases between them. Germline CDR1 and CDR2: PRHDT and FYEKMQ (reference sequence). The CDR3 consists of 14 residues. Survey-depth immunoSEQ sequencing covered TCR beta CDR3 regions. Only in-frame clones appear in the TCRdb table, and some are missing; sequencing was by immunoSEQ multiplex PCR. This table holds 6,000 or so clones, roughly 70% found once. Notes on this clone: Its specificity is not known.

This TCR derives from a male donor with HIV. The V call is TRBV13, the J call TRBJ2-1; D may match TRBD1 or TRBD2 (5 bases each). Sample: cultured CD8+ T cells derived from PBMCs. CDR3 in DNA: TGTGCCAGCAGCTTAGGCCTGGGGGTAAATGAGCAGTTCTTC. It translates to CASSLGLGVNEQFF.